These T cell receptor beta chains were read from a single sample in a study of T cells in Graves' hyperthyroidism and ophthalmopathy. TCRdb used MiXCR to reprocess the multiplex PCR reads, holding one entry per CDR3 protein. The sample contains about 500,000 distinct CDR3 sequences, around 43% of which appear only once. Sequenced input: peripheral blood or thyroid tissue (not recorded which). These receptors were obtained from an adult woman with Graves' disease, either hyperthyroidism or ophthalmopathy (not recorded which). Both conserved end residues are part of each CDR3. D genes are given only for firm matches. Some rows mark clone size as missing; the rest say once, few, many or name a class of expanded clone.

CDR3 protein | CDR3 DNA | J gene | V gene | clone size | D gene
CASTLLGQGRSDEQYF | TGTGCCAGCACCCTCTTGGGACAGGGGCGTTCCGACGAGCAGTACTTC | TRBJ2-7 | TRBV6-6 | NA | TRBD1
CAAGSFGNTIYF | TGCGCCGCGGGGAGCTTTGGAAACACCATATATTTT | TRBJ1-3 | TRBV7-9 | few | NA
CASSPDRRNTEAFF | TGTGCCAGCAGCCCCGACAGGAGGAACACTGAAGCTTTCTTT | TRBJ1-1 | TRBV7-9 | NA | NA
CASSLAQGPAYEQYF | TGCGCCAGCAGCTTGGCGCAGGGTCCGGCCTACGAGCAGTACTTC | TRBJ2-7 | TRBV5-1 | many | NA
CSVESPNPGNTIYF | TGCAGCGTTGAAAGTCCAAACCCTGGAAACACCATATATTTT | TRBJ1-3 | TRBV29-1 | many | NA
CASSLQGGGGNQPQHF | TGCGCCAGCAGCTTGCAAGGGGGCGGGGGGAATCAGCCCCAGCATTTT | TRBJ1-5 | TRBV5-1 | NA | TRBD1
CATSDPRQRLYEQYF | TGTGCCACCAGTGATCCACGACAGAGACTCTACGAGCAGTACTTC | TRBJ2-7 | TRBV10-3 | NA | NA
CASSSVGGLYEQYF | TGTGCCAGCAGCTCCGTAGGGGGCTTGTACGAGCAGTACTTC | TRBJ2-7 | TRBV7-2 | once | TRBD1
CSVEGTSGTGELFF | TGCAGCGTTGAAGGGACTAGCGGCACCGGGGAGCTGTTTTTT | TRBJ2-2 | TRBV29-1 | NA | TRBD2
CASSLLRTGGSQPQHF | TGTGCCAGCAGCTTGTTGCGGACAGGGGGCAGTCAGCCCCAGCATTTT | TRBJ1-5 | TRBV5-6 | few | TRBD1
CASSLSGQAYNEQFF | TGTGCCAGCAGCTTATCGGGACAGGCCTACAATGAGCAGTTCTTC | TRBJ2-1 | TRBV7-9 | once | TRBD1
CASSEAGFDYEQYF | TGTGCCAGCAGTGAAGCCGGGTTTGACTACGAGCAGTACTTC | TRBJ2-7 | TRBV2 | NA | NA
CASSLAVAGAGNTIYF | TGCGCCAGCAGCTTGGCCGTCGCGGGGGCTGGAAACACCATATATTTT | TRBJ1-3 | TRBV5-1 | many | NA
CASSLQAAGTGAFF | TGTGCCAGCAGCTTACAGGCCGCCGGGACAGGGGCTTTCTTT | TRBJ1-1 | TRBV7-9 | NA | TRBD1
CASSLEPTGELFF | TGCGCCAGCAGCTTGGAACCCACCGGGGAGCTGTTTTTT | TRBJ2-2 | TRBV5-1 | few | NA
CATSADTGVNTEAFF | TGTGCCACCAGCGCCGACACGGGGGTGAACACTGAAGCTTTCTTT | TRBJ1-1 | TRBV15 | many | NA
CASRGPGQGIINGYTF | TGTGCCAGCAGAGGTCCTGGACAGGGGATAATTAATGGCTACACCTTC | TRBJ1-2 | TRBV2 | NA | TRBD1
CATSSASGQGVWQPQHF | TGTGCCACCAGCAGTGCTAGTGGACAGGGTGTATGGCAGCCCCAGCATTTT | TRBJ1-5 | TRBV15 | NA | TRBD1
CASSAMDSNQPQHF | TGTGCCAGCAGCGCTATGGACAGCAATCAGCCCCAGCATTTT | TRBJ1-5 | TRBV6-1 | many | NA
CASSESGTDVYYGYTF | TGCGCCAGCAGTGAATCCGGGACAGACGTCTACTATGGCTACACCTTC | TRBJ1-2 | TRBV10-2 | NA | TRBD1
CAISGDSLYGYTF | TGTGCCATCAGTGGGGACAGCTTATATGGCTACACCTTC | TRBJ1-2 | TRBV10-3 | NA | TRBD1
CASSPPGQGDQPQHF | TGCGCCAGCAGCCCTCCGGGACAGGGAGATCAGCCCCAGCATTTT | TRBJ1-5 | TRBV5-1 | NA | TRBD1
CASSQDRGVGTEAFF | TGTGCCAGCAGCCAAGATCGGGGGGTCGGTACTGAAGCTTTCTTT | TRBJ1-1 | TRBV4-2 | NA | NA
CSLEVAEGYEQYF | TGCAGCTTGGAAGTTGCCGAGGGCTACGAGCAGTACTTC | TRBJ2-7 | TRBV29-1 | NA | NA
CSVAVKGHLHEAFF | TGCAGCGTTGCGGTAAAGGGACACCTCCATGAAGCTTTCTTT | TRBJ1-1 | TRBV29-1 | many | NA
CASSAGHENTEAFF | TGTGCCAGCAGCGCGGGACACGAGAACACTGAAGCTTTCTTT | TRBJ1-1 | TRBV6-4 | NA | NA
CASSLTSDGTPNSPLHF | TGTGCCAGCAGTTTAACCAGCGACGGGACACCTAATTCACCCCTCCACTTT | TRBJ1-6 | TRBV12-3/TRBV12-4 | few | NA
CASSLPLGGGGGVETQYF | TGTGCCAGCAGCTTACCCCTCGGGGGGGGCGGGGGAGTGGAGACCCAGTACTTC | TRBJ2-5 | TRBV7-2 | NA | TRBD2